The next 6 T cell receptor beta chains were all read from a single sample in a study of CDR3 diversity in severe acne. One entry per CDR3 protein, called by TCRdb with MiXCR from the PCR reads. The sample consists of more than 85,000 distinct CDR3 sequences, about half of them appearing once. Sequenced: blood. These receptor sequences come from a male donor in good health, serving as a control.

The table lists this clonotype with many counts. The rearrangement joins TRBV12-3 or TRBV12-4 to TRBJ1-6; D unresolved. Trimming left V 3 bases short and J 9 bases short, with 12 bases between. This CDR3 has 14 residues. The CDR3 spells CASSFGQAISPLHF. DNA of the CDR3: TGTGCCAGCAGTTTTGGTCAGGCCATTTCACCCCTCCACTTT.

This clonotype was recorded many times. Here the CDR3 DNA reads TGTGCCAGCAGCCAAGACCCGATGGGGTCCCTCTACAATGAGCAGTTCTTC. This translates into CASSQDPMGSLYNEQFF. This chain connects TRBV14 to TRBJ2-1, with D unresolved. V was pared by 0 bases and J by 3 bases, with 15 bases between. Germline V gene sequence: CDR1 SGHDN, CDR2 FVKESK. The CDR3 runs to 17 residues.

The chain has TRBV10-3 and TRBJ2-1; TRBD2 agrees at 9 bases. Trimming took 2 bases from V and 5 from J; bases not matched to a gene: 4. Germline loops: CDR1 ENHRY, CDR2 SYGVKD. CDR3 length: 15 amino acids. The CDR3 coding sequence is TGTGCCATCAGTGAGATAGCGGGGGCCAACAATGAGCAGTTCTTC. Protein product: CAISEIAGANNEQFF.

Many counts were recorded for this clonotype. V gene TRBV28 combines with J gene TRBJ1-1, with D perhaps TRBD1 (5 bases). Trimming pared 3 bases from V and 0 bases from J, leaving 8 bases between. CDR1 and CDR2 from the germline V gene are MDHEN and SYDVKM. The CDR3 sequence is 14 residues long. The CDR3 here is CASSLLQVNTEAFF. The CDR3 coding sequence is TGTGCCAGCAGTTTGTTACAGGTGAACACTGAAGCTTTCTTT.

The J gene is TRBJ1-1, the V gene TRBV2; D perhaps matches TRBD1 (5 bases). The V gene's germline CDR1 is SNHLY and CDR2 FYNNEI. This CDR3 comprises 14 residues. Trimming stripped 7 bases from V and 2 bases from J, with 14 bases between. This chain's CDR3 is CASNGGGPNTEAFF. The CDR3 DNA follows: TGTGCCAGCAATGGTGGGGGACCTAACACTGAAGCTTTCTTT.

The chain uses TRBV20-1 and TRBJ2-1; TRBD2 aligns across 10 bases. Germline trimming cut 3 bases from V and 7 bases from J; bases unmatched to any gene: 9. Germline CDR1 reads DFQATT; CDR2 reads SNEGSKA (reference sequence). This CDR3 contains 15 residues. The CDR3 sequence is CSARRAGGGGNEQFF. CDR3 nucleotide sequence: TGCAGTGCTAGGCGAGCGGGAGGGGGAGGGAATGAGCAGTTCTTC.